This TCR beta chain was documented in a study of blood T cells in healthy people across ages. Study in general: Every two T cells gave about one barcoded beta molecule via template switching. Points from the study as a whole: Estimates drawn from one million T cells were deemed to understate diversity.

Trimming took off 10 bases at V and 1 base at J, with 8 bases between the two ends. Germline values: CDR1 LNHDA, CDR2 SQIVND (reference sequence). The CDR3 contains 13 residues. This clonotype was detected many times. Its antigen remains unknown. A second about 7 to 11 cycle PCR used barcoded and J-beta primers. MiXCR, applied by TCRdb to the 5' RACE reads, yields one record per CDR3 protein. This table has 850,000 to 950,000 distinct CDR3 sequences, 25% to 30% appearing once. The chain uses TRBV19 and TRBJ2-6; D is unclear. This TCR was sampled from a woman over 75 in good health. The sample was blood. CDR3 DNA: TGTGCCACACTGGGTTCTGGGGCCAACGTCCTGACTTTC. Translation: CATLGSGANVLTF.